The 27 T cell receptor beta chains presented below share a single source sample, sequenced in a study of OX40 agonist ivuxolimab in advanced cancers. The table came from immunoSEQ multiplex PCR; TCRdb's copy has only in-frame clones and leaves some out. This table has tens of thousands of clones, roughly 84% appearing once. Sequencing was performed on CD4+ or CD8+ T cells sorted from blood, taken in a trial of the OX40 agonist ivuxolimab. These TCRs come from an adult with an advanced solid tumor such as melanoma, head and neck, liver or kidney cancer.

The chain employs TRBV5-4 and TRBJ1-2; D may be TRBD1 (6 bases). Trimming cost V 4 bases and J 7 bases, with 20 bases left between them. The CDR3 sequence is 15 residues long. Germline V CDR1 and CDR2: SGHNT, YYREEE (reference sequence). In nucleotides, the CDR3 is TGTGCCAGCAGCCTTACTCAGGGGCCGCGAAGTGGCTACACCTTC. Its protein product is CASSLTQGPRSGYTF. Full variable domain (missing parts from reference TRBV5-4 and TRBJ1-2): ETGVTQSPTHLIKTRGQQVTLRCSSQSGHNTVSWYQQALGQGPQFIFQYYREEENGRGNFPPRFSGLQFPNYSSELNVNALELDDSALYLCASSLTQGPRSGYTFGSGTRLTVV.

The chain carries TRBV7-3 and TRBJ1-3; D is uncertain. V was cut by 5 bases and J by 0 bases, with 5 bases left in between. Looked up from germline, CDR1 is SGHTA and CDR2 is FQGTGA. The CDR3 is made up of 13 amino acids. In nucleotides, the CDR3 is TGTGCCAGCAGCCCAGACTCTGGAAACACCATATATTTT. This sequence encodes CASSPDSGNTIYF.

V usage is TRBV5-5 and J usage is TRBJ1-2, with 7 bases fitting TRBD1. The CDR3 sequence is 13 residues long. The V gene end was trimmed by 1 base and the J gene end by 3 bases; junction bases not matched to a gene: 0. From germline, CDR1 is SGHKS and CDR2 YYEKEE (reference sequence). CDR3 sequence reads: CASSLTGDYGYTF. In nucleotides, the CDR3 is TGTGCCAGCAGCTTGACAGGGGACTATGGCTACACCTTC.

This rearrangement joins TRBV7-3 to TRBJ2-1; no reliable D call. Germline CDR1 is SGHTA and CDR2 is FQGTGA. The V end was cut by 4 bases, the J end by 0 bases, with 10 bases between. CDR3 length: 15 amino acids. CDR3 DNA: TGTGCCAGCAGCTCGGACCTTTCCTCCTACAATGAGCAGTTCTTC. Protein product: CASSSDLSSYNEQFF. Drawing the rest from reference TRBV7-3 and TRBJ2-1, the complete variable domain is GAGVSQTPSNKVTEKGKYVELRCDPISGHTALYWYRQSLGQGPEFLIYFQGTGAADDSGLPNDRFFAVRPEGSVSTLKIQRTERGDSAVYLCASSSDLSSYNEQFFGPGTRLTVL.

The V call is TRBV7-2, the J call TRBJ1-5, with 8 bases identical to TRBD1. The V and J ends lost 4 bases and 7 bases, in that order; junction bases with no gene match: 6. The CDR3 covers 14 residues. Germline values: CDR1 SGHTA, CDR2 FQGNSA. The CDR3 loop reads CASSSRTGMQPQHF. The CDR3 DNA reads TGTGCCAGCAGCTCCCGGACAGGGATGCAGCCCCAGCATTTT.

In this sample, this clone turned up once. The chain is built from TRBV11-2 and TRBJ2-3; 8 nucleotides line up with TRBD2. The CDR3 totals 15 residues. The germline V gene encodes CDR1 SGHAT and CDR2 FQNNGV. V lost 1 base, J lost 6 bases, and 6 bases stayed unmatched. The CDR3 nucleotides are TGTGCCAGCAGCTTAGTCGGGGTAGCGGGGGATACGCAGTATTTT. This gives the protein CASSLVGVAGDTQYF.

In this sample, this clone turned up a few times. The chain links TRBV6-4 to TRBJ2-3, with 9 bases lining up with TRBD2. CDR1 and CDR2 (germline): MRHNA, SNTAGT. V shed 6 bases and J 1 base; nucleotides not matched to a gene: 5. This CDR3 spans 15 amino acids. In nucleotides, the CDR3 is TGTGCCAGCAGCGTTAGCGGGGGAGGCACAGATACGCAGTATTTT. This gives the protein CASSVSGGGTDTQYF.

This chain links TRBV30 with TRBJ2-1; D remains unclear. The CDR3 length is 14 residues. The V and J ends lost 1 base and 7 bases respectively, with 14 bases between them. Germline loops: CDR1 GTSNPN, CDR2 SVGIG (reference sequence). CDR3 nucleotides: TGTGCCTGGAGTGGGCAGTTAATCTGGAATGAGCAGTTCTTC. As protein: CAWSGQLIWNEQFF.

The V gene is TRBV6-6, the J gene TRBJ1-1; tentative D call: TRBD1 (6 bases). This CDR3 has 14 residues. The germline CDR1 and CDR2 sequences are MNHNY and SVGAGI (reference sequence). V was pared by 2 bases and J by 2 bases, with 9 bases between. CDR3 sequence: CASSYEQGNTEAFF. As DNA, the CDR3 is TGTGCCAGCAGTTACGAACAGGGCAACACTGAAGCTTTCTTT.

The chain recombines TRBV2 with TRBJ2-7; no firm D call. The V gene's germline CDR1 is SNHLY and CDR2 FYNNEI. Trimming cost V 6 bases and J 2 bases, with 17 bases left between them. The CDR3 has 15 residues. The CDR3 region is CASSPRSTSTYEQYF. CDR3 bases: TGTGCCAGCAGCCCCCGTAGTACCTCCACCTACGAGCAGTACTTC.

The rearrangement uses TRBV21-1 and TRBJ1-4. TRBV21-1 is a pseudogene segment. The CDR3 consists of 17 residues. The CDR3 sequence: CASSKGGGEGIREKLFF. The CDR3 DNA is TGTGCCAGCAGCAAAGGGGGGGGAGAGGGTATTCGGGAAAAACTGTTTTTT.

This clone was seen a handful of times. The J gene is TRBJ1-2, the V gene TRBV20-1, with 9 bases lining up with TRBD1. CDR1 and CDR2 (germline): DFQATT, SNEGSKA (reference sequence). There are 9 residues in the CDR3. After removal of 5 bases from V and 12 bases from J, the junction contained 1 base not matched to a gene. The CDR3 coding sequence is TGCAGTGCTGGACAGGGGAACACCTTC. Protein: CSAGQGNTF.

J is TRBJ2-5 and V is TRBV7-2, with a weak D call TRBD1 (5 bases). V lost 2 bases and J lost 1, with 8 bases in between. CDR1 is SGHTA and CDR2 is FQGNSA in the germline V gene. The CDR3 is made up of 14 amino acids. The CDR3 loop reads CASSLRGTQETQYF. CDR3 bases: TGTGCCAGCAGCTTAAGGGGAACCCAAGAGACCCAGTACTTC.

This clone has just one count. This chain connects TRBV7-2 to TRBJ1-5; 9 bases are shared with TRBD1. Losses at the gene ends were 5 bases for V and 7 bases for J; bases not matched to a gene: 3. Looked up from germline, CDR1 is SGHTA and CDR2 is FQGNSA. The CDR3 is 13 residues long. In DNA form, the CDR3 reads TGTGCCAGCAGCCGACAGGGGGACCAGCCCCAGCATTTT. Protein: CASSRQGDQPQHF.

This clone has more than one count but fewer than ten. This chain uses TRBV6-6 with TRBJ1-1; D call uncertain. Germline V CDR1 and CDR2: MNHNY, SVGAGI (reference sequence). Between the trimmed V and J ends, which lost 2 bases and 3 bases, there was a span of 7 bases. The CDR3 has 13 amino acids. The CDR3 DNA follows: TGTGCCAGCAGTTACGCAGGCGACACTGAAGCTTTCTTT. It specifies CASSYAGDTEAFF.

V is TRBV9 and J is TRBJ2-7; maybe TRBD1 (5 bases). V lost 1 base and J 3 bases, leaving 11 bases between the germline ends. Germline V gene sequence: CDR1 SGDLS, CDR2 YYNGEE. CDR3 length equals 14 residues. The CDR3 bases are TGTGCCAGCAGCGTAAGAGACAGATACTACGAGCAGTACTTC. Translated: CASSVRDRYYEQYF.

The rearrangement joins TRBV6-5 to TRBJ2-4; 10 positions match TRBD1. Germline V CDR1 and CDR2: MNHEY, SVGAGI. V was pared by 0 bases and J by 5 bases, with 4 bases of the junction left unmatched. The CDR3 runs to 16 residues. The CDR3 here is CASSYSGTGDQNIQYF. As DNA, the CDR3 is TGTGCCAGCAGTTACTCAGGGACAGGGGACCAAAACATTCAGTACTTC.

The chain uses TRBV7-2 and TRBJ1-2; D possibly corresponds to TRBD1 (5 bases). Trimming removed 1 base from V and 8 bases from J, with 20 bases in between. The CDR3 runs to 16 residues. Germline V gene sequence: CDR1 SGHTA, CDR2 FQGNSA. CDR3 nucleotides: TGTGCCAGCAGCTTAGACGGGGGGAGTTGGCCGAACGGCTACACCTTC. It translates to CASSLDGGSWPNGYTF.

The genes are TRBV28 and TRBJ1-1, with D possibly TRBD1 on 5 matching bases. Germline loops: CDR1 MDHEN, CDR2 SYDVKM. Trimming took off 5 bases at V and 0 bases at J, with 10 bases between the two ends. The CDR3 consists of 14 residues. DNA for the CDR3: TGTGCCAGCAGTCCGGGACCGCTGAACACTGAAGCTTTCTTT. This gives the protein CASSPGPLNTEAFF.

The chain is built from TRBV7-9 and TRBJ1-4; the match to TRBD1 covers 8 bases. Germline V gene lookup returns CDR1 SEHNR and CDR2 FQNEAQ (reference sequence). CDR3 size: 14 residues. V gave up 6 bases and J gave up 11 bases; unmatched junction bases: 11. The CDR3 DNA reads as TGTGCCAGCAGGCATAACTCACAGGGGGAGAAACTGTTTTTT. Encoded protein: CASRHNSQGEKLFF.

The chain employs TRBV5-1 and TRBJ1-2; 8 bases map to TRBD1. Trimming removed 5 bases from V and 5 bases from J; junction bases left unmatched: 8. The CDR3 consists of 14 residues. In germline, CDR1 is SGHRS, CDR2 YFSETQ. In DNA form, the CDR3 reads TGCGCCAGCAGTCAAGGGGGGACAGGATATGGCTACACCTTC. It yields the protein CASSQGGTGYGYTF.

V usage is TRBV6-5 and J usage is TRBJ2-7; unclear D gene. Per germline, CDR1 MNHEY and CDR2 SVGAGI. V was clipped by 6 bases and J by 2 bases, with 14 bases between them. The CDR3 loop spans 14 amino acids. CDR3 loop: CASRPGPAPYEQYV. The CDR3 DNA sequence: TGTGCCAGCAGACCGGGTCCAGCCCCCTACGAGCAGTACGTC.

This clone was counted only a few times. The V gene is TRBV6-1, the J gene TRBJ1-1; the D is unclear. Trimming took 4 bases from V and 1 from J, leaving 4 bases between them. CDR3 length: 12 residues. Germline lookup yields CDR1 MNHNS and CDR2 SASEGT. The CDR3 is CASSVENTEAFF. The CDR3 nucleotides read TGTGCCAGCAGTGTGGAGAACACTGAAGCTTTCTTT.

The chain has TRBV9 and TRBJ1-1; possibly TRBD1 for D (5 bases). Germline CDR1 and CDR2: SGDLS and YYNGEE. The CDR3 spans 14 residues. Trimming cost V 4 bases and J 3 bases, with 13 bases left between them. CDR3 nucleotides: TGTGCCAGCAGCATACAAGACAGAGACACTGAAGCTTTCTTT. Protein sequence: CASSIQDRDTEAFF.

In this sample, this clone turned up many times. The chain is built from TRBV6-1 and TRBJ2-7; the match to TRBD1 covers 7 bases. The CDR3 contains 15 residues. Per germline, CDR1 MNHNS and CDR2 SASEGT. J was trimmed by 2 bases and V by 5 bases; bases with no gene match: 9. CDR3 nucleotide sequence: TGTGCCAGCAGTACCCTTGAAGGGGGCACCTACGAGCAGTACTTC. Its translation is CASSTLEGGTYEQYF.

The rearrangement links TRBV12-1 to TRBJ2-2. TRBV12-1 is noted as a pseudogene. There are 16 residues in the CDR3. CDR3 in DNA: TGTGCCAGCAGCTCCTACACCCCAATGAACACCGGGGAGCTGTTTTTT. Translated, it gives CASSSYTPMNTGELFF.

The V gene is TRBV19, the J gene TRBJ2-2; D is perhaps TRBD1 (6 bases). The CDR3 spans 13 residues. Germline CDR1 LNHDA, CDR2 SQIVND (reference sequence). The V and J ends lost 3 bases and 5 bases respectively, with 7 bases between them. The CDR3 DNA reads TGTGCCAGTAGTATCGACAGGACCGGGGAGCTGTTTTTT. The encoded protein is CASSIDRTGELFF.